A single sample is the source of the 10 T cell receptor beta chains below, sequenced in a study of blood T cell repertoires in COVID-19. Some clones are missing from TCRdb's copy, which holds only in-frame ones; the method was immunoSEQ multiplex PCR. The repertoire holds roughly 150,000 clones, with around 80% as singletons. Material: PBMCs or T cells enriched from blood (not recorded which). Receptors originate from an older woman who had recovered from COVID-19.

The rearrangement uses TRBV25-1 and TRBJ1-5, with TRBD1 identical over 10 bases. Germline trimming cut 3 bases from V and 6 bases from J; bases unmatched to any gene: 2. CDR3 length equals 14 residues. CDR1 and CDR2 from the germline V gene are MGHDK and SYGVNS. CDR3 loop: CASSDGTGAQPQHF. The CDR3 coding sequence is TGTGCCAGCAGTGATGGGACAGGGGCTCAGCCCCAGCATTTT.

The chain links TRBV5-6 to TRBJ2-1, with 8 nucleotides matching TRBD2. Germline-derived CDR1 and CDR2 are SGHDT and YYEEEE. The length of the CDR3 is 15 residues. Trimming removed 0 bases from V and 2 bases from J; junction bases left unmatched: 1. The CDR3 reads CASSLEGLAYNEQFF. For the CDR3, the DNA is TGTGCCAGCAGCTTGGAGGGACTAGCCTACAATGAGCAGTTCTTC.

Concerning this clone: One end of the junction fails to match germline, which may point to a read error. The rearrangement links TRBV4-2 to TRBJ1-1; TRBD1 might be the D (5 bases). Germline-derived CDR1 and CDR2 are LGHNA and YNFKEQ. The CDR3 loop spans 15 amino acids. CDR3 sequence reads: CASSGQGEIATEAFF. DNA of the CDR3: TGTGCCAGCAGCGGCCAGGGTGAGATAGCCACTGAGGCTTTCTTT.

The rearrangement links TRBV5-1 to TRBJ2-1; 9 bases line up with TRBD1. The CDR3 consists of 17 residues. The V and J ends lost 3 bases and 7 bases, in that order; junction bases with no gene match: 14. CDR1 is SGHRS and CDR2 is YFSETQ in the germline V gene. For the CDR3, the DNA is TGCGCCAGCAGCTCGGAATTCGGGGACAGGGCGTCGAATGAGCAGTTCTTC. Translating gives CASSSEFGDRASNEQFF. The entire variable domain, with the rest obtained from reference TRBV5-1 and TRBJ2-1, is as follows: KAGVTQTPRYLIKTRGQQVTLSCSPISGHRSVSWYQQTPGQGLQFLFEYFSETQRNKGNFPGRFSGRQFSNSRSEMNVSTLELGDSALYLCASSSEFGDRASNEQFFGPGTRLTVL.

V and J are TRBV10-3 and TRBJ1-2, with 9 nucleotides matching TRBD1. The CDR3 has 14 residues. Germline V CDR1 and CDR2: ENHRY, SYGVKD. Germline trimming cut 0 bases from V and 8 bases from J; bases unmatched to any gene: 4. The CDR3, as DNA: TGTGCCATCAGTGAGTCAGGGACAGGGTTGGGCTACACCTTC. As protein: CAISESGTGLGYTF.

The CDR3 here is CASSPGASGGYEQYF. The CDR3 DNA reads TGTGCCAGCAGCCCTGGGGCTAGCGGGGGGTACGAGCAGTACTTC. This rearrangement joins TRBV3-1 (or the pseudogene TRBV3-2) to TRBJ2-7; 11 bases align to TRBD2. Per germline, CDR1 LGHDT and CDR2 YNNKEL (reference sequence). This CDR3 spans 15 amino acids. V shed 4 bases and J 4 bases; nucleotides not matched to a gene: 6.

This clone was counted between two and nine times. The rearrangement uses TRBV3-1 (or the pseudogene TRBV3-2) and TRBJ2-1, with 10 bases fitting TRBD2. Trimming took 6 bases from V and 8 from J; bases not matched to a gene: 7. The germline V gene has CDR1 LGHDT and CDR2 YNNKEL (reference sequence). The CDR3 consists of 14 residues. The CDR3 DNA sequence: TGTGCCAGCAGATCTAGCGGGGGAGTCTATGAGCAGTTCTTC. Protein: CASRSSGGVYEQFF.

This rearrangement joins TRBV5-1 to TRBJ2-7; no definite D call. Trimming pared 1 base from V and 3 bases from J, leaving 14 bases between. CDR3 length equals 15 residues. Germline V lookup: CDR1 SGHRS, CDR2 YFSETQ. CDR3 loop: CASSLNQIKIYEQYF. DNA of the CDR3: TGCGCCAGCAGCTTGAACCAGATCAAGATCTACGAGCAGTACTTC.

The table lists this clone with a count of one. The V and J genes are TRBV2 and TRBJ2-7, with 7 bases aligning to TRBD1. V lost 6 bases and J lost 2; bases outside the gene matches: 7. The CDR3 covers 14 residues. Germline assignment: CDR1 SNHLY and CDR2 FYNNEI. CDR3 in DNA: TGTGCCAGCAGGACCCGCGGACAGGCCTACGAGCAGTACTTC. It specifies CASRTRGQAYEQYF.

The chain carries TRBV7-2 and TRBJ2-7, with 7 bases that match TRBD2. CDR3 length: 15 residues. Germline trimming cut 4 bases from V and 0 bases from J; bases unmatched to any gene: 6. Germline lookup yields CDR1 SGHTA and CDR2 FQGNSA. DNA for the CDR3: TGTGCCAGCAGCTCCAGCGGGGCTAGCTCCTACGAGCAGTACTTC. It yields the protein CASSSSGASSYEQYF.